Following are 12 T cell receptor beta chains from one sample sequenced in a study of shared clonotypes between healthy human individuals. Sequenced by immunoSEQ multiplex PCR; TCRdb stores in-frame clones only, minus some. The sample has 2 million to 2.5 million clones, almost 96% seen once; the top ten hold roughly 0.13%. The sample comprised naive CD4+ T cells sorted from blood. Described subset: CD45RA+ positively selected. The source is a man aged 18 to 29 in good health.

This sequence joins TRBV19 and TRBJ1-3; TRBD1 matches at 9 bases. Germline-derived CDR1 and CDR2 are LNHDA and SQIVND (reference sequence). The CDR3 is 13 residues long. The V and J ends lost 10 bases and 3 bases, in that order; junction bases with no gene match: 4. CDR3: CATLDRGGNTIYF. The CDR3 DNA sequence: TGTGCCACCCTGGACAGGGGTGGAAACACCATATATTTT. The full variable domain, with the rest looked up from reference TRBV19 and TRBJ1-3, is DGGITQSPKYLFRKEGQNVTLSCEQNLNHDAMYWYRQDPGQGLRLIYYSQIVNDFQKGDIAEGYSVSREKKESFPLTVTSAQKNPTAFYLCATLDRGGNTIYFGEGSWLTVV.

The chain combines TRBV6-4 with TRBJ1-2; D gene uncertain. CDR1 MRHNA and CDR2 SNTAGT come from the germline V gene. The CDR3 runs to 14 residues. Trimming removed 6 bases from V and 6 bases from J, with 17 bases in between. For the CDR3, the DNA is TGTGCCAGCAGGGAGGGCCGGCTTCGGGATGGCTACACCTTC. Protein: CASREGRLRDGYTF.

The chain couples TRBV4-1 to TRBJ2-3, with TRBD2 as a possible D gene (6 bases). The CDR3 spans 16 residues. V was shortened by 5 bases and J by 3 bases, with 18 bases between the two germline ends. Germline V gene sequence: CDR1 MGHRA, CDR2 YSYEKL. Here the CDR3 DNA reads TGCGCCAGCAGCTCCCTCCAGGGACGGGGGACAGATACGCAGTATTTT. This gives the protein CASSSLQGRGTDTQYF.

With regard to this clone: Other nucleotide sequences from this sample produce the same CDR3. CDR3 residues: CASSAGPNSPLHF. DNA of the CDR3: TGTGCCAGCAGCGCCGGACCCAATTCACCCCTCCACTTT. The chain links TRBV9 to TRBJ1-6; unclear D gene. Trimming shortened V by 3 bases and J by 7 bases, and 8 bases separated the two germline ends. The CDR3 has 13 amino acids. CDR1 and CDR2 from the germline V gene are SGDLS and YYNGEE.

V is TRBV18 and J is TRBJ2-1; 10 nucleotides align to TRBD2. Trimming at V came to 2 bases and at J to 6 bases, leaving 7 bases not matched to a gene. CDR3 length equals 16 residues. CDR1 and CDR2 from the germline V gene are KGHSH and LQKENI. CDR3 nucleotide sequence: TGTGCCAGCTCACCATCTATCCTAGCGGGAGCCAATGAGCAGTTCTTC. Encoded protein: CASSPSILAGANEQFF.

The chain couples TRBV9 to TRBJ2-3; unclear D gene. Germline CDR1 is SGDLS and CDR2 is YYNGEE. Trimming cost V 4 bases and J 3 bases, with 18 bases left between them. The CDR3 is made up of 16 amino acids. CDR3 sequence reads: CASSNNVGGETDTQYF. The CDR3 DNA sequence: TGTGCCAGCAGCAATAATGTAGGTGGCGAGACAGATACGCAGTATTTT.

This rearrangement joins TRBV7-2 to TRBJ2-2; no clear D. Per the germline V gene, CDR1 is SGHTA and CDR2 is FQGNSA. The CDR3 contains 14 residues. Trimming pared 4 bases from V and 1 base from J, leaving 7 bases between. CDR3 sequence reads: CASSSGMNTGELFF. The CDR3 nucleotides read TGTGCCAGCAGCTCCGGAATGAACACCGGGGAGCTGTTTTTT.

For the CDR3, the DNA is TGCAGCGTTCCCCTCCAGGGAGGGGAAAAACTGTTTTTT. Residues: CSVPLQGGEKLFF. This chain connects TRBV29-1 to TRBJ1-4, with D maybe TRBD1 (5 bases). V was cut by 5 bases and J by 8 bases, with 15 bases left in between. Germline V CDR1 and CDR2: SQVTM, ANQGSEA. The CDR3 runs 13 residues.

The CDR3 DNA reads as TGTGCCAGCAGTTTTTCGGGTCAAACTATCACTTCACCCCTCCACTTT. This gives the protein CASSFSGQTITSPLHF. The chain combines TRBV28 with TRBJ1-6; D not certain. CDR1 and CDR2 from the germline V gene are MDHEN and SYDVKM. The length of the CDR3 is 16 residues. V lost 3 bases to trimming and J lost 9 bases, with 18 bases between them.

The genes are TRBV6-1 and TRBJ1-1, with D tentatively TRBD1 (5 bases). There are 12 residues in the CDR3. Germline values: CDR1 MNHNS, CDR2 SASEGT. Deletions cut 4 bases from V and 8 bases from J, with 11 bases between. This chain's CDR3 is CASSADSPEAFF. In DNA, the CDR3 is TGTGCCAGCAGTGCCGACAGTCCCGAAGCTTTCTTT.

The rearrangement links TRBV30 to TRBJ1-1; tentatively, D is TRBD1 (6 bases). Germline V gene sequence: CDR1 GTSNPN, CDR2 SVGIG (reference sequence). V lost 3 bases and J 0 bases, leaving 11 bases between the germline ends. This CDR3 spans 14 amino acids. CDR3 in amino acids: CAWSVTGMNTEAFF. CDR3 DNA: TGTGCCTGGAGCGTAACAGGGATGAACACTGAAGCTTTCTTT.

The chain has TRBV12-1 and TRBJ1-5; the table assigns TRBD1, which was not confirmed against the DNA. TRBV12-1 is termed a pseudogene. The CDR3 totals 13 residues. CDR3 protein: CASSCHRGMPQHF. The CDR3 DNA is TGTGCCAGCAGCTGCCACAGGGGAATGCCCCAGCATTTT.